This TCR beta chain was captured in a study of response to subunit inactivated influenza vaccine. Overall study findings and caveats: The study's authors posited that every seasonal influenza vaccination enlists few new T cells.

Points on this clonotype: As yet, its antigen is unknown.

V dropped 7 bases and J dropped 6 bases, with 14 bases sitting between them. The CDR3 has 12 residues. Germline V gene sequence: CDR1 SGHNT, CDR2 YYREEE (reference sequence). TCRdb re-called the RT-PCR reads through MiXCR, storing one row per CDR3 protein. The table lists around 750,000 distinct CDR3 sequences, around 20% of them singletons. The sequencing here drew on PBMCs from blood, taken 4 to 6 days after vaccination. The chain uses TRBV5-4 and TRBJ2-7; either TRBD1 or TRBD2 may fit D (7 bases each). The source of this sequence is a man aged 45-65 years who received an inactivated influenza vaccine. The CDR3 sequence is CASGRGLGEQYF. In nucleotides, the CDR3 is TGTGCCAGCGGGAGGGGGCTAGGCGAGCAGTACTTC.